These 7 T cell receptor beta chains were all obtained from the same sample, sequenced in a study of cytomegalovirus exposure and HLA in healthy donors. Data came from immunoSEQ multiplex PCR; TCRdb stores just in-frame clones and leaves some out. Among about 150,000 clones listed, 70% to 90% were seen once. The source material was PBMCs. Source of these receptors: a woman aged 18-29 years in good health and CMV-seropositive.

This clone was recorded only once. The chain is built from TRBV28 and TRBJ2-7; perhaps TRBD1 as D (5 bases). This CDR3 is built from 14 residues. Germline assignment: CDR1 MDHEN and CDR2 SYDVKM. Trimming left V 1 base short and J 4 bases short, with 11 bases between. The CDR3 DNA follows: TGTGCCAGCAGTTTATTGGGCAGGGAATACGAGCAGTACTTC. Encoded protein: CASSLLGREYEQYF. Based on the CDR3 plus reference TRBV28 and TRBJ2-7, the full variable domain is DVKVTQSSRYLVKRTGEKVFLECVQDMDHENMFWYRQDPGLGLRLIYFSYDVKMKEKGDIPEGYSVSREKKERFSLILESASTNQTSMYLCASSLLGREYEQYFGPGTRLTVT.

The V and J genes are TRBV2 and TRBJ1-5, with 9 positions matching TRBD1. This CDR3 is built from 15 residues. CDR1 and CDR2 from the germline V gene are SNHLY and FYNNEI. Losses at the gene ends were 3 bases for V and 5 bases for J; bases not matched to a gene: 5. The CDR3 bases are TGTGCCAGCAGTGACGGGACAGGGTACGATCAGCCCCAGCATTTT. Its translation is CASSDGTGYDQPQHF.

This clone was counted between two and nine times. J is TRBJ1-2 and V is TRBV2; tentative D call: TRBD1 (5 bases). Trimming stripped 6 bases from V and 6 bases from J, with 11 bases between. Germline V gene sequence: CDR1 SNHLY, CDR2 FYNNEI. The CDR3 runs 12 residues. The CDR3 DNA sequence: TGTGCCAGCAGCTTATACAGGAATGGCTACACCTTC. It is translated as CASSLYRNGYTF.

J is TRBJ2-5 and V is TRBV29-1, with 16 bases fitting TRBD2. Germline assignment: CDR1 SQVTM and CDR2 ANQGSEA. The ends lost 6 bases at V and 5 bases at J; junction bases unmatched: 12. The length of the CDR3 is 17 residues. CDR3 nucleotide sequence: TGCAGCGTGGTCCCCGGGACTAGCGGGAGGGCGAGGGAGACCCAGTACTTC. As protein: CSVVPGTSGRARETQYF.

V usage is TRBV5-1 and J usage is TRBJ1-1, with TRBD1 identical over 9 bases. V was clipped by 5 bases and J by 3 bases; unmatched bases: 5. Germline CDR1 SGHRS, CDR2 YFSETQ. This CDR3 region has 14 residues. CDR3 residues: CASRTGGGDTEAFF. As DNA, the CDR3 is TGCGCCAGCAGAACAGGGGGCGGGGACACTGAAGCTTTCTTT.

This chain joins TRBV6-5 and TRBJ2-7; weak D call: TRBD2 (6 bases). The CDR3 sequence is 16 residues long. CDR1 is MNHEY and CDR2 is SVGAGI in the germline V gene. Trimming stripped 0 bases from V and 3 bases from J, with 15 bases between. CDR3 region: CASSYSNRREGYEQYF. The CDR3, as DNA: TGTGCCAGCAGTTACTCGAATCGGAGGGAAGGCTACGAGCAGTACTTC.

Of note for this clone: One end of the junction does not line up with germline, which may come from a read error. The chain has TRBV6-5 and TRBJ2-5, with 8 bases that match TRBD1. The CDR3 runs 15 residues. The germline gives CDR1 MNHEY, CDR2 SVGAGI. Here the CDR3 reads CASTYYPGQEGTQYF. DNA for the CDR3: TGTGCCAGCACTTACTACCCGGGACAGGAGGGGACCCAGTACTTC.